The clone carrying this T cell receptor (beta chain) came up many times. No antigen is known for it. The CDR3 is made up of 16 amino acids. CDR1 is LNHDA and CDR2 is SQIVND in the germline V gene (reference sequence). Between the trimmed V and J ends, which lost 4 bases and 7 bases, there was a span of 17 bases. These data belong to a study of T cells in Graves' hyperthyroidism and ophthalmopathy. Researchers amplified the TCR beta CDR3 regions from RNA transcripts. First-round RT-PCR targeting the TCR CDR3 was performed with the HTBI primer set. TCRdb independently ran MiXCR on the multiplex PCR reads; one entry per CDR3 protein. The sample holds some 370,000 distinct CDR3 sequences, over 11% seen once. Study observations and caveats: Ophthalmopathy was separated from stable hyperthyroidism by a 13 V-J model.

The sample taken for sequencing was blood. The origin of this receptor is a man in his fifties or sixties with Graves' ophthalmopathy. This chain links TRBV19 with TRBJ1-6; D is undetermined. CDR3 sequence reads: CASSKIGSSGNSPLHF. CDR3 sequence (DNA): TGTGCCAGTAGTAAAATCGGGTCCTCGGGGAATTCACCCCTCCACTTT.